The 22 T cell receptor beta chains presented below share a single source sample, sequenced in a study of cytomegalovirus exposure and HLA in healthy donors. Libraries were prepared by immunoSEQ multiplex PCR; TCRdb keeps only in-frame clonotypes and omits some of them. The sample shows about 160,000 clones, about 96% of them seen only once. Sequences were obtained from PBMCs. Receptors originate from a woman aged 18-35 years in good health and CMV-seronegative.

V usage is TRBV7-6 and J usage is TRBJ1-5; D gene ambiguous. The CDR3 spans 14 residues. Trimming cost V 5 bases and J 7 bases, with 15 bases left between them. Germline CDR1 reads SGHVS; CDR2 reads FNYEAQ. In nucleotides, the CDR3 is TGTGCCAGCAGCCTCCTTGGATCGGGGCAGCCCCAGCATTTT. This gives the protein CASSLLGSGQPQHF.

The CDR3, as DNA: TGTGCCAGTAGTATTCGAGGGGGGACTAGCGGGGGGGCGAGCACAGATACGCAGTATTTT. Amino acids: CASSIRGGTSGGASTDTQYF. The chain employs TRBV19 and TRBJ2-3; 16 nucleotides match TRBD2. The CDR3 spans 20 residues. Germline CDR1 and CDR2: LNHDA and SQIVND (reference sequence). V was clipped by 3 bases and J by 0 bases; unmatched bases: 9.

The V gene is TRBV4-2, the J gene TRBJ2-5; D may be TRBD2 (7 bases). The CDR3 runs to 20 residues. Trimming shortened V by 1 base and J by 3 bases, and 27 bases separated the two germline ends. The germline CDR1 and CDR2 sequences are LGHNA and YNFKEQ. This chain's CDR3 is CASSQALAVGLGGGKETQYF. In DNA, the CDR3 is TGTGCCAGCAGCCAAGCCTTGGCCGTCGGGTTAGGGGGGGGTAAAGAGACCCAGTACTTC.

The J gene is TRBJ2-5, the V gene TRBV7-6, with 10 bases fitting TRBD1. The germline gives CDR1 SGHVS, CDR2 FNYEAQ. The trim removed 5 bases at V and 5 bases at J, leaving 5 bases unmatched. The CDR3 runs 14 residues. CDR3 in amino acids: CASSVPGQGETQYF. CDR3 nucleotide sequence: TGTGCCAGCAGCGTACCGGGACAGGGGGAGACCCAGTACTTC. Full variable domain (rest looked up from reference TRBV7-6 and TRBJ2-5): GAGVSQSPRYKVTKRGQDVALRCDPISGHVSLYWYRQALGQGPEFLTYFNYEAQQDKSGLPNDRFSAERPEGSISTLTIQRTEQRDSAMYRCASSVPGQGETQYFGPGTRLLVL.

The V gene is TRBV5-1, the J gene TRBJ2-5, with D tentatively TRBD1 (5 bases). The germline CDR1 and CDR2 sequences are SGHRS and YFSETQ. The CDR3 contains 16 residues. Trimming removed 4 bases from V and 2 bases from J, with 18 bases in between. The DNA for the CDR3 is TGCGCCAGCAGCATCCGCCCAGACAGCTATCAAGAGACCCAGTACTTC. This sequence encodes CASSIRPDSYQETQYF.

V gene TRBV29-1 combines with J gene TRBJ1-2, with a weak D call TRBD1 (5 bases). Trimming stripped 3 bases from V and 8 bases from J, with 13 bases between. This CDR3 is built from 12 residues. The germline V gene encodes CDR1 SQVTM and CDR2 ANQGSEA. CDR3 sequence (DNA): TGCAGCGTTGAGCATGGGGGGTTCGGCTACACCTTC. It is translated as CSVEHGGFGYTF.

The count of this clone is one. This chain links TRBV13 with TRBJ2-3, with 10 bases aligning to TRBD2. Germline loops: CDR1 PRHDT, CDR2 FYEKMQ (reference sequence). V lost 1 base and J lost 0; bases outside the gene matches: 7. The CDR3 loop spans 18 amino acids. The CDR3 protein is CASSLVGLAEASTDTQYF. The CDR3 coding sequence is TGTGCCAGCAGCTTAGTTGGACTAGCGGAGGCTAGCACAGATACGCAGTATTTT.

The chain carries TRBV7-3 and TRBJ2-1; no firm D call. V dropped 0 bases and J dropped 7 bases, with 10 bases sitting between them. The CDR3 extends over 14 amino acids. Germline values: CDR1 SGHTA, CDR2 FQGTGA. The CDR3 here is CASSLTRGQNEQFF. DNA for the CDR3: TGTGCCAGCAGCTTAACCCGCGGTCAGAATGAGCAGTTCTTC. Combining the CDR3 with reference TRBV7-3 and TRBJ2-1 gives the whole variable domain GAGVSQTPSNKVTEKGKYVELRCDPISGHTALYWYRQSLGQGPEFLIYFQGTGAADDSGLPNDRFFAVRPEGSVSTLKIQRTERGDSAVYLCASSLTRGQNEQFFGPGTRLTVL.

The V call is TRBV10-3, the J call TRBJ2-5; TRBD1 might be the D (5 bases). In germline, CDR1 is ENHRY, CDR2 SYGVKD. Trimming shortened V by 10 bases and J by 3 bases, and 18 bases separated the two germline ends. The CDR3 extends over 14 amino acids. CDR3 nucleotide sequence: TGTGCCACCTCTACAGGAAAATTAAAAGAGACCCAGTACTTC. Protein product: CATSTGKLKETQYF.

V is TRBV5-6 and J is TRBJ2-7; D is undetermined. Per the germline V gene, CDR1 is SGHDT and CDR2 is YYEEEE. This CDR3 has 13 residues. With 0 bases removed from V and 6 bases from J, the gap between germline ends came to 10 bases. In DNA form, the CDR3 reads TGTGCCAGCAGCTTGGATCGGTACGGCGAGCAGTACTTC. Encoded protein: CASSLDRYGEQYF.

V usage is TRBV29-1 and J usage is TRBJ1-1, with D perhaps matching TRBD1 (6 bases). Germline lookup yields CDR1 SQVTM and CDR2 ANQGSEA. The CDR3 length is 13 residues. The V gene lost 4 bases and the J gene lost 0 bases, with 9 bases spanning the gap. The CDR3 DNA is TGCAGCGTTGGGTGGACAGTGAACACTGAAGCTTTCTTT. Translating gives CSVGWTVNTEAFF.

The rearrangement joins TRBV6-1 to TRBJ1-1; perhaps TRBD1 as D (5 bases). Germline V CDR1 and CDR2: MNHNS, SASEGT. There are 13 residues in the CDR3. Deletions cut 10 bases from V and 0 bases from J, with 12 bases between. CDR3 in DNA: TGTGCCACGCGCAGGGAAATGAACACTGAAGCTTTCTTT. Translated: CATRREMNTEAFF.

This chain joins TRBV15 and TRBJ2-1, with a possible D match to TRBD2 (5 bases). There are 14 residues in the CDR3. V lost 5 bases and J 5 bases, leaving 13 bases between the germline ends. Germline V CDR1 and CDR2: LNHNV, YYDKDF (reference sequence). The CDR3 coding sequence is TGTGCCACCAGCCTTACCGGGAAAAACAATGAGCAGTTCTTC. It yields the protein CATSLTGKNNEQFF.

V usage is TRBV27 and J usage is TRBJ2-7; 9 bases fit TRBD1. Losses at the gene ends were 4 bases for V and 1 base for J; bases not matched to a gene: 5. Germline CDR1 and CDR2: MNHEY and SMNVEV (reference sequence). CDR3 size: 15 residues. The CDR3 loop is CASSSPTGGSYEQYF. CDR3 sequence (DNA): TGTGCCAGCAGTTCGCCGACAGGGGGATCCTACGAGCAGTACTTC.

The CDR3 bases are TGCGCCAGCAGCCAAGATGGAGGCAGTCTTGGGCCCCAGCATTTT. It is translated as CASSQDGGSLGPQHF. The chain carries TRBV4-1 and TRBJ1-5; the D is unclear. Germline CDR1 reads MGHRA; CDR2 reads YSYEKL. There are 15 residues in the CDR3. Trimming took off 0 bases at V and 9 bases at J, with 15 bases between the two ends.

Here the CDR3 reads CSATQNNEQFF. The DNA for the CDR3 is TGCAGTGCTACGCAGAACAATGAGCAGTTCTTC. The chain links TRBV20-1 to TRBJ2-1; the D is unclear. The V and J ends lost 4 bases and 5 bases respectively, with 6 bases between them. The CDR3 sequence is 11 residues long. CDR1 is DFQATT, CDR2 SNEGSKA, per germline (reference sequence).

The chain recombines TRBV6-5 with TRBJ1-6; TRBD1 is a possible D gene (5 bases). V was clipped by 5 bases and J by 6 bases, with 17 bases between them. This CDR3 contains 16 residues. CDR1 and CDR2 (germline): MNHEY, SVGAGI. CDR3 protein: CASSHLGLNINSPLHF. The CDR3 coding sequence is TGTGCCAGCAGTCACTTGGGACTGAATATTAATTCACCCCTCCACTTT.

This clone is a singleton in its sample. The rearrangement links TRBV5-4 to TRBJ2-7, with 7 positions matching TRBD1. CDR1 is SGHNT, CDR2 YYREEE, per germline (reference sequence). The CDR3 runs 13 residues. V lost 2 bases, J lost 2 bases, and 1 base stayed unmatched. CDR3 region: CASSFDRAYEQYF. The CDR3 nucleotides read TGTGCCAGCAGCTTCGACAGGGCCTACGAGCAGTACTTC. The full variable domain, in which reference TRBV5-4 and TRBJ2-7 provide the parts outside the CDR3, is ETGVTQSPTHLIKTRGQQVTLRCSSQSGHNTVSWYQQALGQGPQFIFQYYREEENGRGNFPPRFSGLQFPNYSSELNVNALELDDSALYLCASSFDRAYEQYFGPGTRLTVT.

This chain links TRBV18 with TRBJ2-1, with 10 bases fitting TRBD2. In germline, CDR1 is KGHSH, CDR2 LQKENI. This CDR3 is built from 18 residues. J gave up 8 bases and V 0 bases, and 13 bases lay outside the gene matches. CDR3 coding DNA: TGTGCCAGCTCACCACCGGGGCTAGCGGGGGCGACTCGCTATGAGCAGTTCTTC. This translates into CASSPPGLAGATRYEQFF.

The V and J genes are TRBV9 and TRBJ2-1, with 7 nucleotides matching TRBD2. Per germline, CDR1 SGDLS and CDR2 YYNGEE. This CDR3 spans 14 amino acids. The J segment lost 9 bases and the V segment lost 2 bases, leaving 8 bases of the junction unmatched. The CDR3 loop reads CASSVTSGDGEQFF. The CDR3 bases are TGTGCCAGCAGCGTGACAAGCGGGGATGGTGAGCAGTTCTTC.

This chain uses TRBV9 with TRBJ1-5, with no clear D. CDR1 and CDR2 from the germline V gene are SGDLS and YYNGEE. There are 14 residues in the CDR3. Trimming cost V 3 bases and J 5 bases, with 12 bases left between them. In nucleotides, the CDR3 is TGTGCCAGCAGCGGTGATGGAGGTTATCAGCCCCAGCATTTT. Its translation: CASSGDGGYQPQHF.

The V and J genes are TRBV30 and TRBJ2-1, with D tentatively TRBD1 (5 bases). V was cut by 1 base and J by 3 bases, with 7 bases left in between. Germline CDR1 GTSNPN, CDR2 SVGIG (reference sequence). This CDR3 region has 13 residues. DNA of the CDR3: TGTGCCTGGAGTGGAGACAGCTACAATGAGCAGTTCTTC. This gives the protein CAWSGDSYNEQFF.